This TCR beta chain emerged from a study of CD8 T cells in Susac syndrome. Whole-study findings and limits: TEMRA cells and active patients showed peak Susac CD8+ clonal expansion.

Sequencing of TCR beta was performed on blood CD8+ T cells and on blood CD4+ T cells. Germline CDR1 reads MNHEY; CDR2 reads SMNVEV (reference sequence). The CDR3 runs 13 residues. Unmatched junction bases numbered 6, after V lost 5 bases and J lost 5 bases. Random hexamers served to reverse transcribe about 0.5 to 1 ug RNA. One entry per CDR3 protein results from TCRdb running MiXCR on the immunoSEQ multiplex PCR reads. The table has about 100,000 distinct CDR3 sequences, 95% seen once; the top ten hold approximately 0.33%. Of note for this clonotype: The antigen is undetermined.

Sequencing input: CD8+ T cells from PBMCs. This sequence joins TRBV27 and TRBJ2-7, with 7 bases matching TRBD1. This clonotype originated in a human donor with Susac syndrome. DNA for the CDR3: TGTGCCAGCAGTCCCCTCACAGGGGACGAGCAGTACTTC. Translating gives CASSPLTGDEQYF.